The 18 T cell receptor beta chains in this list originate from one sample, sequenced in a study of T cell clusters in autoimmune cytopenias. Multiplex touch-down PCR amplified TRB using TRB-A and TRB-B pools in one tube. TCRdb re-called the multiplex PCR reads and catalogs CDR3 proteins one per entry, DNA excluded. There are some 15,000 distinct CDR3 sequences in the sample, with approximately 2% held by the top ten. TRB amplification used approximately 250 ng of peripheral blood genomic DNA. The sample comprised peripheral blood. These receptor sequences come from a human donor with an autoimmune cytopenia or autoimmune hepatitis (not recorded which).

In terms of frequency, this clonotype is medium-sized. The rearrangement uses TRBV29-1 and TRBJ2-3; the D gene TCRdb calls, TRBD2, cannot be checked with no DNA. CDR1 and CDR2 from the germline V gene are SQVTM and ANQGSEA. CDR3 length equals 17 residues. The CDR3 sequence is CSVGGGQGGGKFNTQYF.

The chain uses TRBV20-1 and TRBJ2-7; TCRdb picks TRBD2, but there is no DNA to check that call. Germline V CDR1 and CDR2: DFQATT, SNEGSKA (reference sequence). This CDR3 is built from 14 residues. The CDR3 sequence: CSAIAGTSGSEQYF.

According to its frequency, this clonotype is medium-sized (0.01 to 0.1%). The V call is TRBV19, the J call TRBJ2-2; the TCRdb call, TRBD1, lacks DNA for checking. The CDR3 has 14 amino acids. Looked up from germline, CDR1 is LNHDA and CDR2 is SQIVND (reference sequence). CDR3 protein: CASGRQGADGELFF.

This clonotype is medium-sized by frequency. The V and J genes are TRBV29-1 and TRBJ1-1. Germline CDR1 and CDR2: SQVTM and ANQGSEA. There are 12 residues in the CDR3. This CDR3 reads CSVSHANTEAFF. Complete variable domain (other parts from reference TRBV29-1 and TRBJ1-1): SAVISQKPSRDICQRGTSLTIQCQVDSQVTMMFWYRQQPGQSLTLIATANQGSEATYESGFVIDKFPISRPNLTFSTLTVSNMSPEDSSIYLCSVSHANTEAFFGQGTRLTVV.

The chain is built from TRBV18 and TRBJ2-3; checking the TCRdb D call of TRBD1 is not possible without DNA. Germline CDR1 is KGHSH and CDR2 is LQKENI. The CDR3 sequence is 15 residues long. The CDR3 here is CASSPGTGGTDTQYF.

Frequency places this clonotype as medium-sized. The chain employs TRBV29-1 and TRBJ1-2; the D call of TRBD1 rests on TCRdb alone, since no DNA is present to check it. Per germline, CDR1 SQVTM and CDR2 ANQGSEA. CDR3 size: 15 residues. The chain's CDR3 is CSVDTGQGLGYGYTF.

The chain recombines TRBV6-5 with TRBJ2-3; TCRdb selects TRBD2, and the lack of DNA leaves this call unchecked. Germline CDR1 is MNHEY and CDR2 is SVGAGI. This CDR3 has 13 residues. The CDR3 loop reads CASQAGGTDTQYF.

The chain recombines TRBV13 with TRBJ2-3. This CDR3 is 16 amino acids long. Germline V gene lookup returns CDR1 PRHDT and CDR2 FYEKMQ (reference sequence). The CDR3 reads CASRSARTSSTDTQYF.

The chain uses TRBV10-3 and TRBJ1-1; TCRdb selects TRBD1, and the lack of DNA leaves this call unchecked. This CDR3 contains 17 residues. Germline V gene data show CDR1 as ENHRY and CDR2 as SYGVKD. CDR3 amino acids: CAISESHWTAKNTEAFF.

J is TRBJ2-2 and V is TRBV15; TCRdb calls TRBD2, which cannot be checked without DNA. Germline lookup yields CDR1 LNHNV and CDR2 YYDKDF (reference sequence). The CDR3 loop spans 16 amino acids. CDR3 amino acids: CATSRQLSGNTGELFF.

This clonotype ranks as medium-sized in terms of frequency. V usage is TRBV29-1 and J usage is TRBJ2-1; checking the TCRdb D call of TRBD1 is not possible without DNA. The CDR3 totals 13 residues. The V gene's germline CDR1 is SQVTM and CDR2 ANQGSEA. The CDR3: CSVDFGALDTQFF.

V is TRBV20-1 and J is TRBJ1-6. The CDR3 sequence is 14 residues long. Germline lookup yields CDR1 DFQATT and CDR2 SNEGSKA (reference sequence). The CDR3 loop is CSASWQGDNSPLHF.

The chain has TRBV19 and TRBJ2-5. Germline V gene data show CDR1 as LNHDA and CDR2 as SQIVND (reference sequence). CDR3 length equals 14 residues. The CDR3 here is CASSIGGVGETQYF.

V usage is TRBV5-5 and J usage is TRBJ2-3; the TCRdb call, TRBD2, lacks DNA for checking. Germline CDR1 SGHKS, CDR2 YYEKEE (reference sequence). This CDR3 comprises 15 residues. CDR3 region: CASIVQSPKRDTQYF.

This chain connects TRBV10-3 to TRBJ2-7; the D call from TCRdb, TRBD1, cannot be confirmed without DNA. There are 15 residues in the CDR3. Germline CDR1 is ENHRY and CDR2 is SYGVKD. The CDR3 spells CAARDRPNPLGEQYF.

The chain links TRBV6-1 to TRBJ2-5. The CDR3 extends over 15 amino acids. Germline CDR1 is MNHNS and CDR2 is SASEGT. CDR3 amino acids: CASRSGNDWQETQYF.

The chain joins TRBV19 to TRBJ1-1; TCRdb selects TRBD1, and the lack of DNA leaves this call unchecked. CDR3 size: 16 residues. CDR1 and CDR2 (germline): LNHDA, SQIVND (reference sequence). The CDR3 reads CASSIRQGGSFTEAFF.

The chain combines TRBV19 with TRBJ1-6. CDR1 LNHDA and CDR2 SQIVND come from the germline V gene (reference sequence). CDR3 size: 15 residues. CDR3 region: CASSTITSRSGPLHF.